The 5 T cell receptor beta chains below come from one sample, sequenced in a study of human T cells and chemical hapten exposure. One entry per CDR3 protein results from TCRdb running MiXCR on the RACE reads. The sample yields about 110,000 distinct CDR3 sequences, 12% seen once. Sample time point: pre-sensitization, week 0. Treatment: therapeutic diphenylcyclopropenone sensitization with weekly scalp DPC. The material sequenced was whole blood, taken in connection with sensitization to the hapten diphenylcyclopropenone (DPC). The receptors were sampled from a woman aged 50 to 60 with alopecia areata. Some clones in this sample may be carry-over from other donors' samples.

The genes are TRBV28 and TRBJ2-7, with D perhaps being TRBD1 or TRBD2 (5 bases each). V was trimmed by 6 bases and J by 0 bases, leaving 12 bases between them. The CDR3 length is 14 residues. Germline V gene sequence: CDR1 MDHEN, CDR2 SYDVKM. CDR3 residues: CASRGTTSSYEQYF. In DNA, the CDR3 is TGTGCCAGCAGGGGGACCACGAGCTCCTACGAGCAGTACTTC.

J is TRBJ2-5 and V is TRBV29-1, with TRBD1 matching over 9 bases. Germline CDR1 and CDR2: SQVTM and ANQGSEA. The CDR3 is 13 residues long. V trimming: 7 bases; J trimming: 4 bases; junction bases outside the gene matches: 7. The DNA of the CDR3 is TGCAGCGCCGAACAGGGGGCGGCAGAGACCCAGTACTTC. Amino acid sequence: CSAEQGAAETQYF.

The V gene is TRBV6-6, the J gene TRBJ1-1; tentative D call: TRBD1 (5 bases). V was shortened by 5 bases and J by 4 bases, with 11 bases between the two germline ends. Germline CDR1 MNHNY, CDR2 SVGAGI (reference sequence). The CDR3 covers 13 residues. The CDR3 here is CASSTVRGTEAFF. In nucleotides, the CDR3 is TGTGCCAGCAGTACCGTTAGGGGCACTGAAGCTTTCTTT.

This clonotype was recorded a few times. The germline gene is not matched at one end of the junction; a read error may be the cause. The chain couples TRBV3-1 to TRBJ1-6; 8 bases map to TRBD1. CDR1 is LGHDT and CDR2 is YNNKEL in the germline V gene (reference sequence). This CDR3 has 16 amino acids. As DNA, the CDR3 is TGTGCCAGCAGACAAGGCCAGGGGGCCTCTTATTCACCCCTCCACTTT. The encoded protein is CASRQGQGASYSPLHF.

This clonotype was detected a few times. The rearrangement links TRBV28 to TRBJ2-4; 9 bases map to TRBD2. The CDR3 runs 18 residues. The V gene's germline CDR1 is MDHEN and CDR2 SYDVKM. Germline trimming cut 10 bases from V and 0 bases from J; bases unmatched to any gene: 16. CDR3 residues: CANRIAGAIKKAKNIQYF. CDR3 nucleotide sequence: TGTGCCAACCGAATAGCGGGAGCTATTAAAAAAGCCAAAAACATTCAGTACTTC.